The clone carrying this T cell receptor beta chain was detected only a few times. These data are taken from a study of regulatory T cells in long-lasting Graves disease. Time point indicated: newly diagnosed GD, antithyroid drugs for less than 3 months. PBMC RNA was the source of the TCR library. With iRepertoire HTBI primers and Arm-PCR of CDR3 regions, TCR beta libraries were built. One entry per CDR3 protein, called by TCRdb with MiXCR from the multiplex PCR reads. The sample includes roughly 420,000 distinct CDR3 sequences, roughly 15% of them seen just once. The same sample was also studied in work on T cells in Graves' hyperthyroidism and ophthalmopathy. Per that study: Based on clinical symptoms, serum thyroxine and TRAb, thyroid ultrasound and orbital computed tomography, diagnoses were reached.

The sequencing here drew on peripheral blood mononuclear cells (PBMCs), taken at new diagnosis, from a patient treated with antithyroid drugs. The receptor was derived from a woman in her late teens or twenties with Graves disease.

CDR3 nucleotide sequence: TGTGCCAGCAGCTTCCTCTTGGGGGGGATCACTGAAGCTTTCTTT. It translates to CASSFLLGGITEAFF. The genes are TRBV7-2 and TRBJ1-1; perhaps TRBD1 as D (5 bases). This CDR3 region has 15 residues. Germline CDR1 SGHTA, CDR2 FQGNSA. V was cut by 3 bases and J by 4 bases, with 15 bases left in between.